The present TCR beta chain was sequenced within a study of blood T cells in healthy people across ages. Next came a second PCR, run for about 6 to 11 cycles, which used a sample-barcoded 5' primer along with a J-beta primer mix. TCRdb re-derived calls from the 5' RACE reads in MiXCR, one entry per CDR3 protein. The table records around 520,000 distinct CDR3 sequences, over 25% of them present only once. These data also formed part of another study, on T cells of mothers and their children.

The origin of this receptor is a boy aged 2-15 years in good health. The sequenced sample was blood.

CDR3 sequence (DNA): TGTGCCAGCAGCTTATGGGCGGGGGGCTGGGAGACCCAGTACTTC. This encodes CASSLWAGGWETQYF. This chain uses TRBV11-2 with TRBJ2-5, with TRBD2 identical over 8 bases. This CDR3 contains 15 residues. J was trimmed by 5 bases and V by 2 bases; bases with no gene match: 7. Germline CDR1 reads SGHAT; CDR2 reads FQNNGV.